Reported below is one T cell receptor (beta chain). Germline and junction disagree at one end, which may indicate a read error. TCRdb re-analysed the 5' RACE reads in MiXCR, keeping a single row per CDR3 protein. The table lists over 40,000 distinct CDR3 sequences, more than 20% of them singletons. The V gene's germline CDR1 is MDHEN and CDR2 SYDVKM. There are 15 residues in the CDR3. Tregs were sorted as CD4+CD25+CD127-/low cells. Sequencing was done on a sample of Tregs sorted from a lymph node. The clonotype was recovered from a female donor with breast cancer. The chain recombines TRBV28 with TRBJ2-5, with 9 bases fitting TRBD2. This CDR3 reads CASSLRTSAFETQHF. Written as DNA, the CDR3 is TGTGCCAGCAGTCTCCGGACTAGCGCGTTTGAGACCCAGCACTTC.